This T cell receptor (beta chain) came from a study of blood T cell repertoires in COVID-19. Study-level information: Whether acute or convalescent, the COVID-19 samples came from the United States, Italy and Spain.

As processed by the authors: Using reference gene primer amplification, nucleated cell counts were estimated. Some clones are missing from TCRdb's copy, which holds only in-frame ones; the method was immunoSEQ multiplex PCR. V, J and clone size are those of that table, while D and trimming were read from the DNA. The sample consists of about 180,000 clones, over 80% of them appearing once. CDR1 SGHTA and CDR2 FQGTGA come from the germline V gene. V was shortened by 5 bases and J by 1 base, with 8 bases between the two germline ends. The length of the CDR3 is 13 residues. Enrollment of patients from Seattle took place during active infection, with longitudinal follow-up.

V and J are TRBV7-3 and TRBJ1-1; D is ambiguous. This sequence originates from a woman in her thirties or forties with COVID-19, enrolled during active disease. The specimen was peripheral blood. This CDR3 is CASSRQGNTEAFF. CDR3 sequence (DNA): TGTGCCAGCAGCCGACAAGGGAACACTGAAGCTTTCTTT.